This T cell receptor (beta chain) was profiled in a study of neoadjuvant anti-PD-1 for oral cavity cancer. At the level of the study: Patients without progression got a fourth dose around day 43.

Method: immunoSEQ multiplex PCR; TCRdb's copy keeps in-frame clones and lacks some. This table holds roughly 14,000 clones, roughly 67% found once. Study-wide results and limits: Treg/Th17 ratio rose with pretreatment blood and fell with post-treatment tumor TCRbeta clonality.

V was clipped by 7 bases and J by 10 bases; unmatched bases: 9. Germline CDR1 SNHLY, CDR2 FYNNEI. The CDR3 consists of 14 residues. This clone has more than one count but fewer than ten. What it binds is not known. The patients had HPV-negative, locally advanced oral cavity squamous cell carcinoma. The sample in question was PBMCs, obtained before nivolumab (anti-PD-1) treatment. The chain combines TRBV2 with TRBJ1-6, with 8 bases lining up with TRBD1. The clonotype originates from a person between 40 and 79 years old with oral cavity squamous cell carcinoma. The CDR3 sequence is CASTSRTGKSPLHF. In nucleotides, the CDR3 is TGTGCCAGCACCTCCAGGACAGGGAAGTCACCCCTCCACTTT.